The 15 T cell receptor beta chains reported below all come from one sample, sequenced in a study of blood T cell repertoires in COVID-19. The method was immunoSEQ multiplex PCR; TCRdb's version includes in-frame clones alone and lacks a portion of them. The sample has 15,000 to 20,000 clones; around nine tenths are singletons. The specimen was peripheral blood. The source of these receptors is a human donor in a cohort sampled during active COVID-19.

This sequence joins TRBV18 and TRBJ2-1, with 7 bases identical to TRBD2. V lost 0 bases and J lost 9; bases outside the gene matches: 2. There are 13 residues in the CDR3. CDR1 KGHSH and CDR2 LQKENI come from the germline V gene. CDR3 residues: CASSPPGRGEQFF. In DNA, the CDR3 is TGTGCCAGCTCACCACCAGGGAGGGGTGAGCAGTTCTTC. Combining the CDR3 with reference TRBV18 and TRBJ2-1 gives the whole variable domain NAGVMQNPRHLVRRRGQEARLRCSPMKGHSHVYWYRQLPEEGLKFMVYLQKENIIDESGMPKERFSAEFPKEGPSILRIQQVVRGDSAAYFCASSPPGRGEQFFGPGTRLTVL.

This clone appeared a single time. The rearrangement joins TRBV28 to TRBJ1-2; 7 bases are shared with TRBD1. The V gene end was trimmed by 5 bases and the J gene end by 4 bases; junction bases not matched to a gene: 7. Germline CDR1 reads MDHEN; CDR2 reads SYDVKM. This CDR3 is 14 amino acids long. CDR3 in amino acids: CASSPDRVAYGYTF. The CDR3 DNA is TGTGCCAGCAGTCCCGACAGGGTGGCCTATGGCTACACCTTC.

The rearrangement joins TRBV10-3 to TRBJ1-2; D gene uncertain. The V end was cut by 4 bases, the J end by 2 bases, with 14 bases between. CDR1 and CDR2 (germline): ENHRY, SYGVKD. The CDR3 sequence is 15 residues long. The CDR3 DNA sequence: TGTGCCATCAGTGTTGGTGTGGGAGGGAACTATGGCTACACCTTC. Protein product: CAISVGVGGNYGYTF.

The V and J genes are TRBV9 and TRBJ1-1; TRBD1 might be the D (6 bases). CDR1 and CDR2 (germline): SGDLS, YYNGEE. The CDR3 runs 14 residues. Trimming removed 3 bases at V and 5 bases at J, with 14 bases between. CDR3 coding DNA: TGTGCCAGCAGCGCGACCGGGACAACGACTGAAGCTTTCTTT. It encodes CASSATGTTTEAFF.

This chain links TRBV24-1 with TRBJ2-3; weak D call: TRBD2 (6 bases). The CDR3 has 16 amino acids. Trimming took 3 bases from V and 0 from J, leaving 12 bases between them. CDR1 and CDR2 from the germline V gene are KGHDR and SFDVKD. In nucleotides, the CDR3 is TGTGCCACCAGTGATCCGCGGGACGGTAGCACAGATACGCAGTATTTT. This codes for CATSDPRDGSTDTQYF.

The chain is built from TRBV5-1 and TRBJ2-3; 9 nucleotides match TRBD1. The CDR3 has 15 amino acids. V shed 4 bases and J 5 bases; nucleotides not matched to a gene: 8. Germline assignment: CDR1 SGHRS and CDR2 YFSETQ. CDR3 in amino acids: CASSPDRGGIDTQYF. CDR3 coding DNA: TGCGCCAGCAGCCCCGACAGGGGGGGCATAGATACGCAGTATTTT.

CDR3 in DNA: TGTGCCAGCAGTCCTACAGGGGGAATCACAACCCTCCACTTT. The encoded protein is CASSPTGGITTLHF. The chain carries TRBV7-9 and TRBJ1-6; 8 bases are shared with TRBD1. The germline CDR1 and CDR2 sequences are SEHNR and FQNEAQ (reference sequence). CDR3 length equals 14 residues. Losses at the gene ends were 6 bases for V and 14 bases for J; bases not matched to a gene: 12.

The chain combines TRBV5-8 with TRBJ2-5; a possible D gene is TRBD1 (6 bases). V dropped 4 bases and J dropped 1 base, with 11 bases sitting between them. CDR3 length equals 14 residues. Per the germline V gene, CDR1 is SGHTS and CDR2 is YDEGEE. CDR3 sequence reads: CASSDDRTQETQYF. The CDR3 nucleotides are TGTGCCAGCAGCGATGACAGGACCCAAGAGACCCAGTACTTC.

In this sample, this clone turned up once. J is TRBJ2-3 and V is TRBV5-1; TRBD2 aligns across 12 bases. CDR3 length: 15 residues. Germline CDR1 is SGHRS and CDR2 is YFSETQ. V lost 3 bases, J lost 6 bases, and 5 bases stayed unmatched. The CDR3 is CASSSRLAGADTQYF. In nucleotides, the CDR3 is TGCGCCAGCAGCTCTCGACTAGCGGGGGCGGATACGCAGTATTTT.

The J gene is TRBJ1-6, the V gene TRBV19, with D uncertain. The germline V and J ends were trimmed by 6 bases and 8 bases, with 8 bases remaining between them. Germline loops: CDR1 LNHDA, CDR2 SQIVND (reference sequence). The CDR3 runs to 12 residues. CDR3 in DNA: TGTGCCAGTAGCCCGGTGGATTCACCCCTCCACTTT. It specifies CASSPVDSPLHF.

The genes are TRBV5-1 and TRBJ2-5, with TRBD2 as a possible D gene (5 bases). Germline CDR1 reads SGHRS; CDR2 reads YFSETQ. This CDR3 is built from 13 residues. V was clipped by 3 bases and J by 3 bases, with 9 bases between them. The CDR3 spells CASSSTREETQYF. The CDR3 DNA follows: TGCGCCAGCAGCTCAACTAGGGAAGAGACCCAGTACTTC. The variable domain in full, completed from reference TRBV5-1 and TRBJ2-5, reads KAGVTQTPRYLIKTRGQQVTLSCSPISGHRSVSWYQQTPGQGLQFLFEYFSETQRNKGNFPGRFSGRQFSNSRSEMNVSTLELGDSALYLCASSSTREETQYFGPGTRLLVL.

The rearrangement uses TRBV10-3 and TRBJ1-1; possible D gene TRBD1, 5 bases. CDR1 is ENHRY and CDR2 is SYGVKD in the germline V gene. V shed 10 bases and J shed 1 base, with 10 bases lying between them. The CDR3 contains 12 residues. CDR3 nucleotide sequence: TGTGCCACGGGGAGGGGGAACACTGAAGCTTTCTTT. Its protein is CATGRGNTEAFF.

This rearrangement joins TRBV6-1 to TRBJ2-1; 9 bases agree with TRBD1. The CDR3 is 18 amino acids. Trimming took 3 bases from V and 3 from J; bases not matched to a gene: 12. CDR1 and CDR2 (germline): MNHNS, SASEGT. CDR3 loop: CASSEGQGEGVYYNEQFF. DNA of the CDR3: TGTGCCAGCAGTGAGGGACAGGGTGAAGGGGTGTACTACAATGAGCAGTTCTTC.

V gene TRBV6-5 combines with J gene TRBJ2-3; D unresolved. This CDR3 contains 14 residues. V was shortened by 8 bases and J by 0 bases, with 12 bases between the two germline ends. Germline assignment: CDR1 MNHEY and CDR2 SVGAGI. For the CDR3, the DNA is TGTGCCAGCCAGGAACTCTTTAGCACAGATACGCAGTATTTT. Its translation is CASQELFSTDTQYF.

The chain is built from TRBV7-9 and TRBJ2-7; no clear D. Deletions cut 2 bases from V and 1 base from J, with 12 bases between. The length of the CDR3 is 15 residues. The germline CDR1 and CDR2 sequences are SEHNR and FQNEAQ (reference sequence). The CDR3 here is CASSLYLQASYEQYF. CDR3 DNA sequence: TGTGCCAGCAGCTTATATCTCCAGGCTTCCTACGAGCAGTACTTC.